Here is one T cell receptor (beta chain) with its context. Its antigen is as yet unknown. The same CDR3 can be traced to other DNA sequences in this sample. V dropped 4 bases and J dropped 2; count of bases not matched to a gene: 3. Per the germline V gene, CDR1 is SGHRS and CDR2 is YFSETQ. CDR3 size: 14 residues. Method: immunoSEQ multiplex PCR; TCRdb's copy keeps in-frame clones and lacks some. Altogether approximately 78,000 clones are present, about 81% being singletons, with the ten largest covering more than 1%. The data stem from a study of vaccination effects on CD4 cells after COVID-19. Sequencing in the ViraFEST assay came after antigen-specific CD4+ T cells had been expanded with viral peptide pools, which were used to stimulate PBMC. Once cultured for 9 to 11 days, the cells underwent separation to obtain CD4+ T cells. Of the BNT162b2 and mRNA-1273 vaccines, participants received two doses of one or the other.

The J gene is TRBJ1-3, the V gene TRBV5-1, with 7 bases that match TRBD1. Sequencing used CD4+ T cells from PBMCs cultured with HCoV-229E spike peptides, obtained after COVID-19 vaccination. This clonotype originated in a human donor who received a COVID-19 vaccine. In DNA, the CDR3 is TGCGCCAGCAGCCTAGGGGGCACTGGAAACACCATATATTTT. It is translated as CASSLGGTGNTIYF.